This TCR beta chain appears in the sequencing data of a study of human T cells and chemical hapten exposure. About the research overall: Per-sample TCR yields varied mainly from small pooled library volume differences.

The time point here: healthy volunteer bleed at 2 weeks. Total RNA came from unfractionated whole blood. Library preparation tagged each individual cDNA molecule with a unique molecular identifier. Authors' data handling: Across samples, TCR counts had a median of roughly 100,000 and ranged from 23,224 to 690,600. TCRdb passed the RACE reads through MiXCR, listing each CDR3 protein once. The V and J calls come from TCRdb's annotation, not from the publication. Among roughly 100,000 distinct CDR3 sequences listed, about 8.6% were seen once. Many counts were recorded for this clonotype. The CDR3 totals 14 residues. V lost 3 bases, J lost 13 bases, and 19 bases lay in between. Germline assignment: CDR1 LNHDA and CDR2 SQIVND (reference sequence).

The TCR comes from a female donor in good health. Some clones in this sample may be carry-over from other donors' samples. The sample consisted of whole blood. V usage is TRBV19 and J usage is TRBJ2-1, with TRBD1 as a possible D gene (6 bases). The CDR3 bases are TGTGCCAGTAGTATGGGGCCGGGACAAATATACCAGTTCTTC. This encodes CASSMGPGQIYQFF.